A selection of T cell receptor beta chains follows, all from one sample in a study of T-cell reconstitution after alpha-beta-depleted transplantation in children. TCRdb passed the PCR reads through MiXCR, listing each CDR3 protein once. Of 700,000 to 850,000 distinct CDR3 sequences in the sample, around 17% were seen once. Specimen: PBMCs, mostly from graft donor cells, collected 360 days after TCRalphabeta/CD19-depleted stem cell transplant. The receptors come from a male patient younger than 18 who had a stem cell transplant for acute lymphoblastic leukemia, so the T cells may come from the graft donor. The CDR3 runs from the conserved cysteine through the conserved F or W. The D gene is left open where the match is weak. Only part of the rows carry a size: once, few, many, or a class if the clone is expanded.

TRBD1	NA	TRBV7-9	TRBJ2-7	CASSLVVAGTGPYEQYF	TGTGCCAGCAGCTTAGTCGTGGCCGGGACAGGACCCTACGAGCAGTACTTC
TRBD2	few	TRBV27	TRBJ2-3	CASSSWDYTDTQYF	TGTGCCAGCAGTAGCTGGGACTACACAGATACGCAGTATTTT
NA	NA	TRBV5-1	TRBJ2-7	CASSSRGLKVEQYF	TGCGCCAGCAGCTCCCGGGGTCTGAAGGTCGAGCAGTACTTC
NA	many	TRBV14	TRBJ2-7	CASSQEPYEQYF	TGTGCCAGCAGCCAAGAACCCTACGAGCAGTACTTC
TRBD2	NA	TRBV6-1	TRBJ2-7	CASRGRLAEQSYEQYF	TGTGCCAGCAGGGGCCGACTAGCGGAACAATCCTACGAGCAGTACTTC
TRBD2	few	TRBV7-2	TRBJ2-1	CASSLRLAGFHEQFF	TGTGCCAGCAGCCTCCGACTAGCGGGATTCCATGAGCAGTTCTTC
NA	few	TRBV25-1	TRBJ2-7	CASSLGPVNLEQYF	TGTGCCAGCAGTCTTGGCCCAGTGAATCTCGAGCAGTACTTC
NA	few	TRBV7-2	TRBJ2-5	CASSPYGGTQYF	TGTGCCAGCAGCCCCTACGGGGGGACCCAGTACTTC
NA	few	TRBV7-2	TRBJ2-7	CASTHGDSLYEQYF	TGTGCCAGCACCCATGGGGACTCCCTCTACGAGCAGTACTTC
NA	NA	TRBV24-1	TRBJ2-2	CATSDLVETGELFF	TGTGCCACCAGTGATTTAGTAGAGACCGGGGAGCTGTTTTTT
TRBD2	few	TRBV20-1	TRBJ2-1	CSARDGHLAGRSYNEQFF	TGCAGTGCTAGGGACGGACATTTAGCGGGCCGCTCCTACAATGAGCAGTTCTTC
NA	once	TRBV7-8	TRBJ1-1	CASRDRGRPNTEAFF	TGTGCCAGCAGGGATCGGGGGAGACCTAACACTGAAGCTTTCTTT
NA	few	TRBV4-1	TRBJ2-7	CASSVREVLSYEQYF	TGCGCCAGCAGTGTTCGAGAGGTCCTCTCCTACGAGCAGTACTTC
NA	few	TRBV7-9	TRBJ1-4	CASSPISHLGEKLFF	TGTGCCAGCAGCCCTATTAGCCACCTAGGAGAAAAACTGTTTTTT
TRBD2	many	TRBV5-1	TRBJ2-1	CASSLALAGGNEQFF	TGCGCCAGCAGCTTGGCCCTAGCGGGAGGAAACGAGCAGTTCTTC
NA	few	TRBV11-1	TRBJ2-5	CASSDPWVQETQYF	TGTGCCAGCAGCGACCCTTGGGTCCAAGAGACCCAGTACTTC
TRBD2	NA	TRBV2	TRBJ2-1	CASSDRVAGGKNEQFF	TGTGCCAGCAGTGATAGGGTAGCGGGAGGTAAAAATGAGCAGTTCTTC
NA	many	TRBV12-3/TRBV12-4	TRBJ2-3	CASSLVADTDTQYF	TGTGCCAGCAGTTTAGTTGCCGACACAGATACGCAGTATTTT
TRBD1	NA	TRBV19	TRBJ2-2	CASREHRTGNTGELFF	TGTGCCAGTAGGGAACACAGGACAGGGAACACCGGGGAGCTGTTTTTT
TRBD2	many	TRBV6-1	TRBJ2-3	CASSERLAGGVNTQYF	TGTGCCAGCAGTGAACGACTAGCGGGAGGGGTGAATACGCAGTATTTT
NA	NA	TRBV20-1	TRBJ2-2	CSALDRKYTGELFF	TGCAGTGCGTTGGACAGAAAATACACCGGGGAGCTGTTTTTT
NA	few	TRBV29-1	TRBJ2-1	CSGGGGASYNEQFF	TGCAGCGGAGGAGGGGGGGCTTCCTACAATGAGCAGTTCTTC
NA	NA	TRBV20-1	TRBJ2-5	CSARVGSEETQYF	TGCAGTGCTAGAGTGGGTAGCGAAGAGACCCAGTACTTC
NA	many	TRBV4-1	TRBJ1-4	CASSQMGRGGIGLFF	TGCGCCAGCAGCCAGATGGGTCGGGGGGGAATCGGTCTGTTTTTT
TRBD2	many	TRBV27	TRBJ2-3	CASSSGSHTDTQYF	TGTGCCAGCAGTAGCGGGAGCCACACAGATACGCAGTATTTT
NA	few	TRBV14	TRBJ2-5	CASSQVAYRDYQETQYF	TGTGCCAGCAGCCAAGTTGCCTATCGGGACTACCAAGAGACCCAGTACTTC
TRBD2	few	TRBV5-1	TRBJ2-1	CASSHSGRGILNEQFF	TGCGCCAGCAGCCATAGCGGGAGGGGGATTCTCAATGAGCAGTTCTTC
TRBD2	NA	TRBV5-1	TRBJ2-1	CASSLELAGARFF	TGCGCCAGCAGCTTGGAACTAGCGGGTGCTAGGTTCTTC
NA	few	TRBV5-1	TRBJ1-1	CASSWSVGTEAFF	TGCGCCAGCAGCTGGTCCGTTGGGACTGAAGCTTTCTTT
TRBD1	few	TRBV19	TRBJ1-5	CASISDRTNQPQHF	TGTGCCAGTATTTCGGACAGGACCAATCAGCCCCAGCATTTT
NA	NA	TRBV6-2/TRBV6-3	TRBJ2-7	CASSFGIRTEQYF	TGTGCCAGCAGTTTCGGGATCCGTACAGAGCAGTACTTC
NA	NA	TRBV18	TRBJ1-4	CASSPTQAQAEKLFF	TGTGCCAGCTCACCAACACAAGCACAGGCGGAAAAACTGTTTTTT
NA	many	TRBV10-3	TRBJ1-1	CAISERTQNMGTEAFF	TGTGCCATCAGTGAAAGGACACAGAACATGGGCACTGAAGCTTTCTTT
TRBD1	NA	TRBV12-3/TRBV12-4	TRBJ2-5	CASSLEGARGRKETQYF	TGTGCCAGCAGTTTAGAGGGGGCCAGGGGGCGGAAGGAGACCCAGTACTTC
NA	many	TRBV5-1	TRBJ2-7	CASSLDRAYEQYF	TGCGCCAGCAGCTTGGACAGGGCCTACGAGCAGTACTTC
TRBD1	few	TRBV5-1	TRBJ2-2	CASSAGQGPAGELFF	TGCGCCAGCAGCGCGGGACAGGGTCCCGCCGGGGAGCTGTTTTTT
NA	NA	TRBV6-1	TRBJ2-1	CASSESPGASQFF	TGTGCCAGCAGTGAGTCCCCAGGGGCCTCCCAGTTCTTC